One sample yielded the 10 T cell receptor beta chains listed below, sequenced in a study of control samples from healthy donors and cancer patients. Method: immunoSEQ multiplex PCR; TCRdb's copy keeps in-frame clones and lacks some. This repertoire shows around 68,000 clones, more than 80% found once; its top ten account for less than 20%. Sequencing input: blood. Receptors were obtained from a man in his fifties or sixties in good health.

The chain joins TRBV4-3 to TRBJ1-6; D remains unclear. The ends were cut back, 0 bases at V and 0 bases at J, with 12 bases in the middle. CDR1 and CDR2 from the germline V gene are LGHNA and YSLEER. There are 18 residues in the CDR3. This chain's CDR3 is CASSQDFAESSYNSPLHF. CDR3 sequence (DNA): TGCGCCAGCAGCCAAGATTTCGCGGAAAGCTCCTATAATTCACCCCTCCACTTT.

CDR3 coding DNA: TGCGCCAGCAGCCAAGATGCCCGCAGCTGGCGGGAGGGGAGCCTCTCCTACAATGAGCAGTTCTTC. Encoded protein: CASSQDARSWREGSLSYNEQFF. The J gene is TRBJ2-1, the V gene TRBV4-3, with 9 bases that match TRBD2. This CDR3 has 22 residues. V was clipped by 0 bases and J by 0 bases; unmatched bases: 18. Per germline, CDR1 LGHNA and CDR2 YSLEER.

This clone showed up just a few times. The chain has TRBV11-3 and TRBJ2-2; 9 positions agree with TRBD1. Per germline, CDR1 SGHNT and CDR2 YENEEA. V lost 4 bases to trimming and J lost 5 bases; unmatched junction nucleotides: 5. The CDR3 loop spans 15 amino acids. In nucleotides, the CDR3 is TGTGCCAGCAGCTCAGGGACAGGGAAGACCGGGGAGCTGTTTTTT. This translates into CASSSGTGKTGELFF.

The rearrangement links TRBV7-8 to TRBJ2-1; D remains unclear. Germline CDR1 is SGHVS and CDR2 is FQNEAQ. Deletions cut 0 bases from V and 10 bases from J, with 7 bases between. The CDR3 runs to 12 residues. DNA for the CDR3: TGTGCCAGCAGCTTAGCCGGCGTAGAGCAGTTCTTC. Translating it yields CASSLAGVEQFF.

CDR3 loop: CASSLEGGRTEAFF. CDR3 nucleotide sequence: TGTGCCAGCAGCTTAGAAGGGGGGCGAACTGAAGCTTTCTTT. This sequence joins TRBV7-2 and TRBJ1-1, with a weak D call TRBD1 (6 bases). This CDR3 spans 14 amino acids. Trimming took 1 base from V and 5 from J, leaving 11 bases between them. CDR1 is SGHTA and CDR2 is FQGNSA in the germline V gene. The full variable domain, with the rest looked up from reference TRBV7-2 and TRBJ1-1, is GAGVSQSPSNKVTEKGKDVELRCDPISGHTALYWYRQSLGQGLEFLIYFQGNSAPDKSGLPSDRFSAERTGGSVSTLTIQRTQQEDSAVYLCASSLEGGRTEAFFGQGTRLTVV.

V is TRBV5-3 and J is TRBJ2-3; D uncertain. TRBV5-3 carries the ORF label, with uncertain function. V lost 3 bases and J lost 3, with 11 bases in between. The CDR3 length is 14 residues. The CDR3 is CARSYSSGTDTQYF. CDR3 nucleotide sequence: TGTGCCAGAAGCTACTCTTCTGGTACAGATACGCAGTATTTT.

The chain has TRBV5-8 and TRBJ1-5; 7 nucleotides line up with TRBD1. Germline CDR1 SGHTS, CDR2 YDEGEE. Trimming took 4 bases from V and 9 from J; bases not matched to a gene: 10. CDR3 length: 14 amino acids. CDR3 sequence reads: CASSHRDSRWPQHF. The CDR3 nucleotides read TGTGCCAGCAGCCACCGGGACAGCCGATGGCCCCAGCATTTT.

The gene calls are TRBV30 and TRBJ1-6; D uncertain. The V gene lost 5 bases and the J gene lost 6 bases, with 11 bases spanning the gap. Germline CDR1 is GTSNPN and CDR2 is SVGIG (reference sequence). The CDR3 runs to 13 residues. CDR3 in DNA: TGTGCCTGGGTAGACCTGCCTAATTCACCCCTCCACTTT. It codes for CAWVDLPNSPLHF.

The chain couples TRBV30 to TRBJ1-5; tentatively, D is TRBD1 (6 bases). This CDR3 comprises 15 residues. CDR1 is GTSNPN and CDR2 is SVGIG in the germline V gene (reference sequence). Trimming stripped 0 bases from V and 5 bases from J, with 14 bases between. This CDR3 reads CAWSVKGGDDQPQHF. CDR3 DNA sequence: TGTGCCTGGAGTGTAAAGGGGGGCGATGATCAGCCCCAGCATTTT.

The CDR3 nucleotides read TGTGCCAGCAGTGAATCGGTTACTTCTGGGAATGAGCAGTTCTTC. Translated, it gives CASSESVTSGNEQFF. The V gene is TRBV2, the J gene TRBJ2-1; no clear D gene. CDR3 length equals 15 residues. V was cut by 2 bases and J by 7 bases, with 15 bases left in between. Per germline, CDR1 SNHLY and CDR2 FYNNEI.